This TCR beta chain was observed in a study of identical twins. CDR3 size: 15 residues. With V trimmed by 6 bases and J by 5 bases, 8 bases remained unmatched. The germline gives CDR1 SNHLY, CDR2 FYNNEI. Via MiXCR, TCRdb re-called the 5' RACE reads, giving one row per CDR3 protein. The data contain 400,000 to 500,000 distinct CDR3 sequences, approximately 15% of them singletons. General study findings and limits: Excess twin sharing in beta out-of-frame sequences was weaker. The same donors were not followed; conclusions instead depended on cross-sectional statistical analysis. Invariant MAIT and iNKT cells may have partly biased zero-insertion analyses.

Remarks on this clonotype: Its antigen is undetermined.

In addition, the sample was reused for a study of yellow fever vaccine responses in identical twins. Turning to that study: Twins reportedly mounted vaccine T cell responses that seemed partly convergent, partly personalized.

The sequenced sample was CD4+ T cells sorted from blood. This receptor was taken from a woman aged 18-29 years in good health. The chain links TRBV2 to TRBJ1-4; 8 positions agree with TRBD1. Here the CDR3 reads CASRVAGTGNEKLFF. For the CDR3, the DNA is TGTGCCAGCAGGGTTGCCGGGACAGGCAATGAAAAACTGTTTTTT.